These 25 T cell receptor beta chains came from one sample sequenced in a study of T cell responses to AZD1222 COVID-19 vaccine. The data were produced by immunoSEQ multiplex PCR, yet TCRdb's version contains in-frame clones alone and is incomplete. The sample yields about 130,000 clones, 86% seen once. This sample comprised peripheral blood, obtained on day 0 of AZD1222 vaccination. These TCRs come from an adult in good health.

The genes are TRBV7-2 and TRBJ2-6; 7 positions agree with TRBD1. The CDR3 totals 16 residues. In germline, CDR1 is SGHTA, CDR2 FQGNSA. Unmatched junction bases numbered 5, after V lost 1 base and J lost 5 bases. The CDR3 DNA reads as TGTGCCAGCAGCTTAGGGGCACAGGGGAGGGCCAACGTCCTGACTTTC. It encodes CASSLGAQGRANVLTF.

The CDR3 protein is CASRGNLGAEAFF. The DNA for the CDR3 is TGTGCCAGCAGGGGGAACCTAGGGGCTGAAGCTTTCTTT. This sequence joins TRBV28 and TRBJ1-1, with D possibly matching TRBD1 (5 bases). Trimming cost V 6 bases and J 6 bases, with 14 bases left between them. This CDR3 spans 13 amino acids. Germline loops: CDR1 MDHEN, CDR2 SYDVKM. Based on the CDR3 plus reference TRBV28 and TRBJ1-1, the full variable domain is DVKVTQSSRYLVKRTGEKVFLECVQDMDHENMFWYRQDPGLGLRLIYFSYDVKMKEKGDIPEGYSVSREKKERFSLILESASTNQTSMYLCASRGNLGAEAFFGQGTRLTVV.

This chain connects TRBV7-2 to TRBJ1-2; D uncertain. CDR1 is SGHTA and CDR2 is FQGNSA in the germline V gene. V was pared by 3 bases and J by 1 base, with 6 bases between. The length of the CDR3 is 13 residues. The CDR3 here is CASSLSNNYGYTF. The DNA of the CDR3 is TGTGCCAGCAGCTTGTCGAATAACTATGGCTACACCTTC.

V and J are TRBV6-5 and TRBJ2-5; 10 nucleotides line up with TRBD1. The germline V gene has CDR1 MNHEY and CDR2 SVGAGI. The J segment lost 5 bases and the V segment lost 6 bases, leaving 9 bases of the junction unmatched. CDR3 length equals 15 residues. CDR3 in DNA: TGTGCCAGCAGCCGCCCGGGACAGGGGTTGGAGACCCAGTACTTC. Its translation is CASSRPGQGLETQYF.

This clone was counted once. This chain uses TRBV5-1 with TRBJ2-7; maybe TRBD1 (5 bases). Germline values: CDR1 SGHRS, CDR2 YFSETQ. The V end was cut by 4 bases, the J end by 3 bases, with 11 bases between. The CDR3 spans 13 residues. As DNA, the CDR3 is TGCGCCAGCAGCCAGGGCAAGGACTACGAGCAGTACTTC. It is translated as CASSQGKDYEQYF.

DNA for the CDR3: TGTGCCACCGTCGCCGATTTTTACACTGAAGCTTTCTTT. It translates to CATVADFYTEAFF. The chain carries TRBV10-3 and TRBJ1-1; D ambiguous. The CDR3 is 13 residues long. Germline values: CDR1 ENHRY, CDR2 SYGVKD. Trimming removed 10 bases from V and 3 bases from J, with 15 bases in between.

V is TRBV18 and J is TRBJ1-1; TRBD1 is a possible D gene (6 bases). This CDR3 is built from 16 residues. Germline values: CDR1 KGHSH, CDR2 LQKENI. The germline V and J ends were trimmed by 3 bases and 3 bases, with 17 bases remaining between them. CDR3 sequence reads: CASSPPWGGQDTEAFF. DNA of the CDR3: TGTGCCAGCTCACCCCCATGGGGGGGGCAGGACACTGAAGCTTTCTTT.

This clone has a handful of counts. V is TRBV5-1 and J is TRBJ2-1; TRBD2 matches 10 bases. CDR1 SGHRS and CDR2 YFSETQ come from the germline V gene. This CDR3 has 17 amino acids. With 2 bases clipped from V and 9 bases from J, the junction kept 14 bases outside the gene matches. CDR3 DNA: TGCGCCAGCAGCTTTTCCGGACGAAGCGGGGGGGCCAGTGAGCAGTTCTTC. This sequence encodes CASSFSGRSGGASEQFF.

The chain uses TRBV27 and TRBJ2-6; D perhaps matches TRBD1 (6 bases). V lost 8 bases and J 0 bases, leaving 14 bases between the germline ends. This CDR3 has 16 residues. Looked up from germline, CDR1 is MNHEY and CDR2 is SMNVEV (reference sequence). The CDR3 coding sequence is TGTGCCAGCTCCACAGGGACACTCTCTGGGGCCAACGTCCTGACTTTC. Its translation is CASSTGTLSGANVLTF.

The chain links TRBV30 to TRBJ1-2; unclear D gene. This CDR3 is 11 amino acids long. Germline CDR1 reads GTSNPN; CDR2 reads SVGIG (reference sequence). V lost 1 base to trimming and J lost 8 bases, with 8 bases between them. CDR3 residues: CAWSGFYGYTF. CDR3 sequence (DNA): TGTGCCTGGAGTGGATTCTACGGCTACACCTTC.

The V gene is TRBV6-5, the J gene TRBJ1-6; TRBD1 is a possible D gene (6 bases). This CDR3 spans 12 amino acids. V lost 5 bases and J 14 bases, leaving 13 bases between the germline ends. Per the germline V gene, CDR1 is MNHEY and CDR2 is SVGAGI. As DNA, the CDR3 is TGTGCCAGCAGTCACGACCGGGACACCCTCCACTTT. Amino acid sequence: CASSHDRDTLHF.

The chain recombines TRBV28 with TRBJ1-2, with D unclear. Germline V CDR1 and CDR2: MDHEN, SYDVKM. Trimming left V 2 bases short and J 0 bases short, with 16 bases between. The CDR3 covers 17 residues. The CDR3 sequence is CASSLAAPLLANYGYTF. CDR3 bases: TGTGCCAGCAGTTTAGCGGCACCCCTATTAGCTAACTATGGCTACACCTTC.

A single count supports this clone. The chain has TRBV13 and TRBJ1-3; tentative D call: TRBD1 (6 bases). Trimming pared 3 bases from V and 4 bases from J, leaving 16 bases between. The CDR3 spans 16 residues. Germline assignment: CDR1 PRHDT and CDR2 FYEKMQ (reference sequence). The CDR3 reads CASSLEGGPEGNTIYF. Written as DNA, the CDR3 is TGTGCCAGCAGCTTGGAGGGGGGGCCGGAGGGAAACACCATATATTTT.

V usage is TRBV27 and J usage is TRBJ2-2; a weak D match, TRBD1 (6 bases). From germline, CDR1 is MNHEY and CDR2 SMNVEV (reference sequence). The CDR3 sequence is 17 residues long. Trimming took off 5 bases at V and 0 bases at J, with 16 bases between the two ends. The CDR3 bases are TGTGCCAGCAGTCCCTTTTGGACAGATACGAACACCGGGGAGCTGTTTTTT. Protein product: CASSPFWTDTNTGELFF.

This clone has a single count. This chain uses TRBV7-2 with TRBJ2-1; D gene uncertain. Germline V gene data show CDR1 as SGHTA and CDR2 as FQGNSA. CDR3 length: 12 residues. Trimming left V 6 bases short and J 9 bases short, with 12 bases between. CDR3 sequence: CASSIPLSEQFF. The CDR3 DNA is TGTGCCAGCAGTATCCCTTTGAGTGAGCAGTTCTTC.

This sequence joins TRBV6-5 and TRBJ1-6; TRBD1 is a possible D gene (5 bases). The CDR3 runs to 15 residues. Trimming shortened V by 6 bases and J by 6 bases, and 15 bases separated the two germline ends. In germline, CDR1 is MNHEY, CDR2 SVGAGI. The CDR3 loop is CASRRRDGFNSPLHF. DNA for the CDR3: TGTGCCAGCAGGCGCCGGGACGGGTTTAATTCACCCCTCCACTTT.

Only a few counts were recorded for this clone. The chain recombines TRBV4-1 with TRBJ2-7, with TRBD1 matching over 9 bases. Germline assignment: CDR1 MGHRA and CDR2 YSYEKL. Germline trimming cut 0 bases from V and 7 bases from J; bases unmatched to any gene: 7. The CDR3 covers 15 residues. This chain's CDR3 is CASSQDGDRVYEQYF. The CDR3 DNA reads as TGCGCCAGCAGCCAAGATGGGGACAGGGTTTATGAGCAGTACTTC.

In its sample, this clone was seen a few times. The chain combines TRBV29-1 with TRBJ2-1; 9 positions agree with TRBD2. Germline lookup yields CDR1 SQVTM and CDR2 ANQGSEA. The V gene end was trimmed by 5 bases and the J gene end by 4 bases; junction bases not matched to a gene: 0. This CDR3 region has 12 residues. CDR3 region: CSVLAGYNEQFF. The CDR3 DNA is TGCAGCGTTCTAGCGGGGTACAATGAGCAGTTCTTC.

The gene calls are TRBV6-5 and TRBJ1-2, with 11 bases aligning to TRBD1. Germline V gene lookup returns CDR1 MNHEY and CDR2 SVGAGI. CDR3 length equals 16 residues. V dropped 0 bases and J dropped 5; count of bases not matched to a gene: 5. The CDR3 bases are TGTGCCAGCAGTTACTCGGGACAGGGGGTGACATATGGCTACACCTTC. Protein: CASSYSGQGVTYGYTF.

This chain uses TRBV2 with TRBJ2-5, with D perhaps TRBD1 or TRBD2 (5 bases each). With 3 bases removed from V and 0 bases from J, the gap between germline ends came to 14 bases. Germline loops: CDR1 SNHLY, CDR2 FYNNEI. The CDR3 runs 16 residues. CDR3 region: CASSDGTRTYQETQYF. The CDR3 region has the DNA TGTGCCAGCAGTGATGGGACCCGCACATACCAAGAGACCCAGTACTTC.

V is TRBV30 and J is TRBJ1-6; possibly TRBD1 for D (5 bases). Trimming took off 5 bases at V and 7 bases at J, with 9 bases between the two ends. The CDR3 contains 12 residues. The germline V gene encodes CDR1 GTSNPN and CDR2 SVGIG (reference sequence). The CDR3 region is CAWGGTNSPLHF. The CDR3 DNA sequence: TGTGCCTGGGGAGGGACCAATTCACCCCTCCACTTT.

V is TRBV7-2 and J is TRBJ2-3; 7 bases line up with TRBD2. The CDR3 length is 16 residues. J lost 2 bases, V lost 5 bases, and 10 bases had no gene match. Germline V gives CDR1 SGHTA, CDR2 FQGNSA. In DNA, the CDR3 is TGTGCCAGCAGCCGGAGAAGCGGGGCCTACACAGATACGCAGTATTTT. Protein: CASSRRSGAYTDTQYF.

This chain uses TRBV5-6 with TRBJ1-5, with D tentatively TRBD1 (6 bases). CDR3 length equals 14 residues. From germline, CDR1 is SGHDT and CDR2 YYEEEE. Trimming removed 5 bases from V and 7 bases from J, with 16 bases in between. The CDR3 DNA reads as TGTGCCAGCAGTTTAGGACAGAGCGGACAGCCCCAGCATTTT. Amino acids: CASSLGQSGQPQHF.

This chain's CDR3 is CASSQESGGDTGELFF. The CDR3 DNA reads TGCGCCAGCAGCCAAGAAAGCGGGGGAGACACCGGGGAGCTGTTTTTT. The chain has TRBV4-1 and TRBJ2-2; TRBD2 matches 8 bases. CDR1 is MGHRA, CDR2 YSYEKL, per germline. The CDR3 length is 16 residues. The junction had 3 bases not matched to a gene; V was cut back by 0 bases and J by 3 bases.

This clone was counted once. J is TRBJ1-2 and V is TRBV4-3; D not certain. The germline CDR1 and CDR2 sequences are LGHNA and YSLEER. The CDR3 consists of 16 residues. Trimming left V 1 base short and J 2 bases short, with 14 bases between. The CDR3 sequence is CASSQARDIINYGYTF. Here the CDR3 DNA reads TGCGCCAGCAGCCAAGCTCGGGATATAATAAACTATGGCTACACCTTC.